The clone carrying this T cell receptor beta chain was counted once. The CDR3 totals 18 residues. Germline V gene sequence: CDR1 LNHNV, CDR2 YYDKDF (reference sequence). V lost 0 bases and J lost 2, with 17 bases in between. Data came from immunoSEQ multiplex PCR; TCRdb stores just in-frame clones and leaves some out. This sample yields 75,000 to 85,000 clones, of which around 88% are seen a single time; about 18% belongs to the top ten. This specimen belongs to a study of blood T cell repertoires in COVID-19. About the research overall: Sites in the United States, Italy and Spain provided acute and convalescent COVID-19 samples. From T cells, B-cell-depleted T cells, or PBMCs came the material, which was cDNA or gDNA.

The receptor was isolated from a human donor in a cohort sampled during active COVID-19. The specimen was peripheral blood. V usage is TRBV15 and J usage is TRBJ2-1; possibly TRBD1 for D (5 bases). The CDR3 DNA is TGTGCCACCAGCAGAGACCCCCCCTCCGCGGACACCTACAATGAGCAGTTCTTC. Amino acid sequence: CATSRDPPSADTYNEQFF.